This T cell receptor beta chain stems from a study of OX40 agonist ivuxolimab in advanced cancers. For context, the study as a whole: The costimulatory receptor OX40 (CD134) was targeted by ivuxolimab, a fully human IgG2 agonistic monoclonal antibody. Intravenous ivuxolimab was administered to patients every 2 weeks at six dose levels: 0.01, 0.1, 0.3, 1.5, 3 and 10 mg/kg. Of the approximately 50 dose-escalation patients, hepatocellular carcinoma was present in about 20, melanoma in around 15, renal cell carcinoma in 9 and head and neck cancer in 9. In the dose-escalation cohort, 82.7% of patients were male, and the mean age was approximately 55 years, with a range of roughly 23 to 85. Patients were allowed to have had prior anti-PD-1, anti-PD-L1 or anti-CTLA-4 therapy, and approximately 40% of the dose-escalation patients had previously received checkpoint inhibitors. Partial responses were achieved by three dose-escalation patients, of whom one had hepatocellular carcinoma and two had cutaneous melanoma. The purpose of peripheral TCRbeta sequencing was to test whether ivuxolimab changed TCR sequence diversity and led to clonal T-cell expansion. The paper reports the monotherapy dose-escalation portion (N of about 52 patients) of the phase I ivuxolimab trial. Results the study describes overall, beyond this receptor: After ivuxolimab, expanded clones were on average more numerous among CD8+ T cells than among CD4+ T cells. Partial responders in the 0.1-3.0 mg/kg groups had among the lowest normalized peripheral clonal expansion, especially among CD8+ T cells. At doses of 0.1 to 3.0 mg/kg, clonal expansion of both CD4+ and CD8+ T cells in blood was seen between baseline and week 6. Low levels of normalized T-cell clonal expansion were also shown by some nonresponding patients. Which antigens the clonally expanded peripheral T cells were specific for was not determined.

The CDR3 sequence holds 15 residues, the cysteine and phenylalanine included. Just CDR3 DNA is preserved here, 45 bases in frame from base 1. For CDR1 and CDR2, the germline V gene (reference sequence) lists LNHDA and SQIVND. V and J are truncated by 5 bases and 6 bases respectively, leaving an intervening sequence of 17 bases. To sequence the TCRbeta CDR3 region, genomic DNA was isolated from the sorted cells. The immunoSEQ Assay was used for sequencing of TCRbeta CDR3 regions. TCRdb provides this immuneACCESS table in a form limited to in-frame rearrangements. Some clones are lacking; in checked studies, under half of them reflect an unresolved V gene, and why the rest are absent is not known. Counted in this sample were approximately 57,000 clones; 88% of them appeared once. Clones ranked in the top ten supply under 3.5% of the sample. Patients with autoimmune disease history or receiving systemic immunosuppression were excluded from the trial. Peripheral blood for TCR sequencing was drawn from every dose cohort at baseline, at cycle 4 day 1 and at cycle 7 day 1. The samples were drawn from a first-in-human, open-label, multicenter phase I dose-escalation trial of ivuxolimab. Adults with locally advanced or metastatic melanoma, renal cell carcinoma, hepatocellular carcinoma or head and neck squamous cell carcinoma were enrolled in the trial. Before TCR sequencing, CD4+ and CD8+ T cells were separately sorted from peripheral blood.

Notes on this clone: What antigen it recognizes has not been identified. Per-nucleotide qualities are absent, and no much larger clonotype sits a single base away.

Here the chain combines TRBV19 and TRBJ1-5; the D gene cannot be resolved reliably. The material sequenced was CD4+ or CD8+ T cells sorted from blood, taken in a trial of the OX40 agonist ivuxolimab. The clonotype originates from an adult with an advanced solid tumor such as melanoma, head and neck, liver or kidney cancer. The CDR3 amino acid sequence is: CASSSDVLGGQPQHF. The sequence in DNA is TGTGCCAGTAGTTCGGACGTATTGGGAGGTCAGCCCCAGCATTTT.